This TCR beta chain originates from a study of T cell responses to AZD1222 COVID-19 vaccine. General study findings and limits: A reported finding is that nearly half of spike-specific TCRs target unmutated variant regions. Most donors were white British and more were female, and clonal diversity was possibly underestimated. Only after the peak T cell response were repertoires sampled.

The V gene lost 8 bases and the J gene lost 1 base, with 12 bases spanning the gap. The CDR3 has 14 residues. CDR1 and CDR2 (germline): MDHEN, SYDVKM. Second-dose intervals near 4 or 12 weeks were combined. On this clone itself: Its antigen is unknown.

The protocol was immunoSEQ multiplex PCR, while the TCRdb copy is restricted to in-frame clones and leaves out a portion. The sample consists of fewer than 200,000 clones, roughly 91% of them appearing once. The source was peripheral blood, collected 28 days after the second AZD1222 dose. This chain links TRBV28 with TRBJ2-1; D may correspond to TRBD1 or TRBD2 (5 bases each). The source is an adult who received the AZD1222 COVID-19 vaccine. In DNA form, the CDR3 reads TGTGCCAGCTGGGGGATAATTTCCTACAATGAGCAGTTCTTC. Amino acids: CASWGIISYNEQFF.